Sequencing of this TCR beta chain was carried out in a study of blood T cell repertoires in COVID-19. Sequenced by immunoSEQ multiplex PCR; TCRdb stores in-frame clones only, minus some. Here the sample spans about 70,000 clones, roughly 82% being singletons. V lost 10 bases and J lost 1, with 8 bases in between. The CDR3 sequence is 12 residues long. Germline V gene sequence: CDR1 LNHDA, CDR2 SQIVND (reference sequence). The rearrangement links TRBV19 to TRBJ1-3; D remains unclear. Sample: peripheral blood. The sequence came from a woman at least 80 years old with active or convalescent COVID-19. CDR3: CATEGSGNTIYF. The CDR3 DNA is TGTGCCACAGAGGGATCTGGAAACACCATATATTTT.